Listed here are 21 T cell receptor beta chains from one sample, sequenced in a study of blood T cell repertoires in COVID-19. The protocol was immunoSEQ multiplex PCR, while the TCRdb copy is restricted to in-frame clones and leaves out a portion. The sample lists over 65,000 clones, roughly 90% occurring once. Sample: peripheral blood. The origin of the receptors is a man older than 75 with COVID-19, enrolled during active disease.

The chain links TRBV5-6 to TRBJ2-7; 7 bases agree with TRBD2. The CDR3 is 14 amino acids. Per the germline V gene, CDR1 is SGHDT and CDR2 is YYEEEE. The V segment lost 2 bases and the J segment 3 bases; nucleotides outside the gene matches: 5. This chain's CDR3 is CASSFGWGGYEQYF. The CDR3 region has the DNA TGTGCCAGCAGCTTCGGCTGGGGGGGCTACGAGCAGTACTTC.

Worth noting for this clone: The junction shows a germline mismatch at one end, possibly a read error. This chain connects TRBV6-1 to TRBJ1-5; D is possibly TRBD1 (5 bases). The germline CDR1 and CDR2 sequences are MNHNS and SASEGT. The CDR3 contains 13 residues. The CDR3 sequence: CASSEGQFEPQHF. As DNA, the CDR3 is TGTGCCAGCAGCGAAGGACAATTTGAGCCCCAGCATTTT.

This chain links TRBV5-1 with TRBJ2-5; tentatively, D is TRBD1 (6 bases). The CDR3 extends over 13 amino acids. The germline V gene has CDR1 SGHRS and CDR2 YFSETQ. V shed 4 bases and J shed 3 bases, with 10 bases lying between them. The CDR3 protein is CASSVDSKETQYF. CDR3 in DNA: TGCGCCAGCAGCGTGGACAGCAAAGAGACCCAGTACTTC.

The chain links TRBV18 to TRBJ1-2, with 8 bases fitting TRBD1. Germline V gene sequence: CDR1 KGHSH, CDR2 LQKENI. This CDR3 contains 14 residues. Losses at the gene ends were 2 bases for V and 4 bases for J; bases not matched to a gene: 3. The CDR3 protein is CASSPGTGSYGYTF. DNA for the CDR3: TGTGCCAGCTCACCAGGGACAGGCTCCTATGGCTACACCTTC.

CDR3 in DNA: TGTGCCGCTCGGGACACCATTAACACTGAAGCTTTCTTT. Translated, it gives CAARDTINTEAFF. The chain has TRBV6-5 and TRBJ1-1, with D perhaps matching TRBD1 (6 bases). CDR3 length: 13 amino acids. Between the trimmed V and J ends, which lost 11 bases and 2 bases, there was a span of 15 bases. CDR1 MNHEY and CDR2 SVGAGI come from the germline V gene.

This clone was detected once. The chain combines TRBV18 with TRBJ2-6; the D is unclear. Trimming pared 3 bases from V and 2 bases from J, leaving 11 bases between. This CDR3 contains 16 residues. Looked up from germline, CDR1 is KGHSH and CDR2 is LQKENI. The CDR3, as DNA: TGTGCCAGCTCACCTAACTCCCCCACTGGGGCCAACGTCCTGACTTTC. Its translation: CASSPNSPTGANVLTF.

Only a few counts were recorded for this clone. The rearrangement joins TRBV19 to TRBJ1-5; 8 nucleotides line up with TRBD1. Per germline, CDR1 LNHDA and CDR2 SQIVND (reference sequence). This CDR3 has 14 residues. V was pared by 7 bases and J by 5 bases, with 7 bases of the junction left unmatched. The CDR3 protein is CASTRGQDYQPQHF. The CDR3 DNA follows: TGTGCCAGTACCAGGGGACAGGACTATCAGCCCCAGCATTTT.

This sequence joins TRBV19 and TRBJ1-5; 7 nucleotides align to TRBD1. Germline-derived CDR1 and CDR2 are LNHDA and SQIVND (reference sequence). The CDR3 loop spans 13 amino acids. The V and J ends lost 6 bases and 6 bases, in that order; junction bases with no gene match: 5. The CDR3 DNA sequence: TGTGCCAGTAGAAGAGGGGGCGGTCAGCCCCAGCATTTT. Encoded protein: CASRRGGGQPQHF.

This clone was picked up one time. This chain links TRBV5-4 with TRBJ1-1; D is undetermined. V dropped 4 bases and J dropped 1 base, with 5 bases sitting between them. The CDR3 length is 12 residues. CDR1 SGHNT and CDR2 YYREEE come from the germline V gene (reference sequence). The CDR3 sequence: CASSRQNTEAFF. The CDR3 nucleotides are TGTGCCAGCAGCCGACAGAACACTGAAGCTTTCTTT.

CDR3 sequence: CASSPTVGQGETQYF. CDR3 in DNA: TGTGCCAGCAGCCCCACTGTAGGACAGGGAGAGACCCAGTACTTC. The chain employs TRBV5-4 and TRBJ2-5; 8 bases are shared with TRBD1. The CDR3 covers 15 residues. The J segment lost 4 bases and the V segment lost 4 bases, leaving 9 bases of the junction unmatched. Germline V gene sequence: CDR1 SGHNT, CDR2 YYREEE (reference sequence).

This clone was found a few times. This chain links TRBV27 with TRBJ1-2, with 8 bases that match TRBD1. From germline, CDR1 is MNHEY and CDR2 SMNVEV (reference sequence). V gave up 5 bases and J gave up 6 bases; unmatched junction bases: 11. The CDR3 loop spans 15 amino acids. The CDR3 is CASSHLGTGDNGYTF. The CDR3 DNA sequence: TGTGCCAGCAGTCACTTAGGGACAGGAGACAATGGCTACACCTTC.

The chain employs TRBV28 and TRBJ1-3, with TRBD1 as a possible D gene (5 bases). CDR1 MDHEN and CDR2 SYDVKM come from the germline V gene. This CDR3 is built from 16 residues. The germline V and J ends were trimmed by 2 bases and 0 bases, with 11 bases remaining between them. CDR3 amino acids: CASSLRGDDSGNTIYF. CDR3 nucleotides: TGTGCCAGCAGTTTAAGGGGCGATGACTCTGGAAACACCATATATTTT.

The chain links TRBV29-1 to TRBJ2-5, with 8 bases matching TRBD2. V trimming: 4 bases; J trimming: 5 bases; junction bases outside the gene matches: 6. Per germline, CDR1 SQVTM and CDR2 ANQGSEA. This CDR3 contains 13 residues. DNA for the CDR3: TGCAGCGTTGGCGGGGGGCCTAGGGAGACCCAGTACTTC. This gives the protein CSVGGGPRETQYF.

The chain carries TRBV19 and TRBJ2-7; 9 nucleotides line up with TRBD2. From germline, CDR1 is LNHDA and CDR2 SQIVND (reference sequence). CDR3 length: 13 residues. V lost 3 bases and J lost 7; bases outside the gene matches: 4. The CDR3 DNA is TGTGCCAGTAGTATCGGTCTAGCGGGAGAGCAGTACTTC. Protein product: CASSIGLAGEQYF.

V and J are TRBV2 and TRBJ2-5; 8 nucleotides agree with TRBD2. The germline CDR1 and CDR2 sequences are SNHLY and FYNNEI. This CDR3 is built from 13 residues. The trim removed 6 bases at V and 4 bases at J, leaving 4 bases unmatched. The CDR3 spells CASRSGGVETQYF. In nucleotides, the CDR3 is TGTGCCAGCAGGTCCGGGGGGGTAGAGACCCAGTACTTC.

This chain uses TRBV3-1 (or the pseudogene TRBV3-2) with TRBJ1-2, with TRBD1 matching 8 bases. Germline loops: CDR1 LGHDT, CDR2 YNNKEL (reference sequence). After removal of 1 base from V and 4 bases from J, the junction contained 17 bases not matched to a gene. The CDR3 totals 19 residues. Here the CDR3 reads CASSQVRPGGANFGYGYTF. The CDR3 DNA follows: TGTGCCAGCAGCCAAGTTCGGCCAGGGGGCGCTAATTTTGGCTATGGCTACACCTTC.

This clone was observed once. The chain links TRBV19 to TRBJ2-3; TRBD2 matches at 8 bases. There are 16 residues in the CDR3. J was trimmed by 4 bases and V by 6 bases; bases with no gene match: 12. Germline V gives CDR1 LNHDA, CDR2 SQIVND (reference sequence). This CDR3 is CASSLRLAQGADTQYF. The DNA for the CDR3 is TGTGCCAGTAGCCTCCGACTAGCGCAAGGAGCAGATACGCAGTATTTT.

This rearrangement joins TRBV7-9 to TRBJ2-7, with 7 bases aligning to TRBD1. The CDR3 has 15 amino acids. Germline V lookup: CDR1 SEHNR, CDR2 FQNEAQ (reference sequence). Germline trimming cut 5 bases from V and 2 bases from J; bases unmatched to any gene: 9. CDR3 sequence (DNA): TGTGCCAGCAGCCCGGACAGGATCGAAACCTACGAGCAGTACTTC. It codes for CASSPDRIETYEQYF.

In DNA form, the CDR3 reads TGTGCCAGCAGTTACCTGGCAGGGCCCAACATTCAGTACTTC. Translated, it gives CASSYLAGPNIQYF. V gene TRBV6-6 combines with J gene TRBJ2-4, with a tentative D call TRBD1 (5 bases). From germline, CDR1 is MNHNY and CDR2 SVGAGI (reference sequence). The CDR3 is made up of 14 amino acids. V gave up 2 bases and J gave up 7 bases, with 12 bases separating them.

The rearrangement joins TRBV5-6 to TRBJ1-1; tentatively, D is TRBD1 (5 bases). CDR3 length: 15 amino acids. Trimming stripped 4 bases from V and 6 bases from J, with 19 bases between. The germline V gene has CDR1 SGHDT and CDR2 YYEEEE. The CDR3 loop is CASSGRGTGGAEAFF. The CDR3 bases are TGTGCCAGCAGCGGGAGGGGTACCGGAGGCGCTGAAGCTTTCTTT.

The CDR3 loop reads CASRDRGSGGNQPQHF. The CDR3 nucleotides are TGTGCCAGCCGGGACAGGGGTTCGGGGGGCAATCAGCCCCAGCATTTT. The rearrangement uses TRBV28 and TRBJ1-5; 10 bases match TRBD1. The CDR3 sequence is 16 residues long. CDR1 and CDR2 from the germline V gene are MDHEN and SYDVKM. Germline trimming cut 8 bases from V and 2 bases from J; bases unmatched to any gene: 9.